This TCR beta chain originates from a study of blood T cell repertoires in COVID-19. Overall study: T cells, B-cell-depleted T cells, or PBMCs supplied cDNA or gDNA.

Original processing methods: It was from reference gene primer amplification that nucleated cell counts were estimated. Sequencing used immunoSEQ multiplex PCR; TCRdb keeps in-frame clones, though not all of them. Clone size and V and J calls were adopted from that table, with D and trimming inferred from the DNA. The sample gives about 140,000 clones, around four fifths of which show up once; roughly 4.9% is in the top ten. This sequence was found in a man in his 70s who had been exposed to COVID-19. The sample was PBMCs or T cells enriched from blood (not recorded which).

The CDR3 region has the DNA TGTGCCAGCCAACAACAGGGGGCTATGAATCAGCCCCAGCATTTT. Its translation is CASQQQGAMNQPQHF. The gene calls are TRBV19 and TRBJ1-5; 9 bases agree with TRBD1. V lost 9 bases, J lost 4 bases, and 10 bases stayed unmatched. Germline values: CDR1 LNHDA, CDR2 SQIVND (reference sequence). This CDR3 has 15 residues. Complete variable domain (other parts from reference TRBV19 and TRBJ1-5): DGGITQSPKYLFRKEGQNVTLSCEQNLNHDAMYWYRQDPGQGLRLIYYSQIVNDFQKGDIAEGYSVSREKKESFPLTVTSAQKNPTAFYLCASQQQGAMNQPQHFGDGTRLSIL.